This entry lists 26 T cell receptor beta chains sequenced from one sample in a study of T cells in women clearing cervical HPV infection. Sequenced by immunoSEQ multiplex PCR; TCRdb stores in-frame clones only, minus some. This listing includes 20,000 to 25,000 clones. The sample comprised blood buffy coat. All receptors derive from a woman between 18 and 70 years old with a cervical HPV16 infection that either progressed to CIN3+ or cleared (not recorded which).

Comment on this clone: Read coverage stops 3 residues before the CDR3 terminus; the germline J gene supplies the remainder. This chain links TRBV5-4 with TRBJ1-1, with a possible D match to TRBD1 (6 bases). The ends were cut back, 4 bases at V and 0 bases at J, with 13 bases in the middle. In germline, CDR1 is SGHNT, CDR2 YYREEE (reference sequence). The CDR3 loop spans 15 amino acids. Incomplete CDR3 DNA: TGTGCCAGCAGCAAAATCAGGGGTATGAACACTGAA. The encoded protein is CASSKIRGMNTE. In full, the CDR3 is CASSKIRGMNTEAFF.

In the case of this clone: The observed sequence ends 3 residues before the CDR3 terminus, with the missing tail filled in from the germline J gene. The chain couples TRBV18 to TRBJ1-4; D is undetermined. The CDR3 length is 14 residues. V lost 4 bases, J lost 3 bases, and 9 bases lay in between. Germline V gives CDR1 KGHSH, CDR2 LQKENI. CDR3 bases read: TGTGCCAGCTCACAGGGAGCGGCTAATGAAAAA. It is translated as CASSQGAANEK. In full, the CDR3 is CASSQGAANEKLFF.

Note on this clone: Read sequence stops 3 residues before the CDR3 end, and the germline J gene provides the missing end. V is TRBV4-2 and J is TRBJ1-5; TRBD1 matches 7 bases. The germline V gene has CDR1 LGHNA and CDR2 YNFKEQ. J gave up 2 bases and V 4 bases, and 5 bases lay outside the gene matches. This CDR3 is 15 amino acids long. Incomplete CDR3 DNA: TGTGCCAGCAGCCGTCCGGGACAGCGCAATCAGCCC. This sequence encodes CASSRPGQRNQP. The complete CDR3 reads CASSRPGQRNQPQHF.

About this clone: The read comes to an end 3 residues before the CDR3 does, leaving the germline J gene to fill in the end. The chain links TRBV7-2 to TRBJ2-2, with no clear D. The CDR3 consists of 13 residues. Trimming removed 3 bases from V and 6 bases from J, with 8 bases in between. The germline V gene has CDR1 SGHTA and CDR2 FQGNSA. CDR3 in amino acids: CASSFGWAGELFF. Incomplete CDR3 DNA: TGTGCCAGCAGCTTCGGGTGGGCCGGGGAG.

A note on this clone: Read coverage stops 3 residues before the CDR3 terminus; the germline J gene supplies the remainder. V gene TRBV7-8 combines with J gene TRBJ2-2, with TRBD1 as a possible D gene (6 bases). CDR3 length: 14 residues. Germline CDR1 is SGHVS and CDR2 is FQNEAQ. The CDR3 bases that were read are TGTGCCAGCAGCTCGGGACATGGATATGAAAAG. Its protein is CASSSGHGYEK. The entire CDR3 sequence reads CASSSGHGYEKLFF.

On this clone: The read comes to an end 3 residues before the CDR3 does, leaving the germline J gene to fill in the end. The chain is built from TRBV18 and TRBJ1-2; no reliable D call. Germline-derived CDR1 and CDR2 are KGHSH and LQKENI. The CDR3 is 12 residues long. The CDR3: CASSPRRDDYTF. The CDR3 bases that were read are TGTGCCAGCTCACCACGTCGCGATGAC.

As concerns this clone: Coverage ceases 3 residues before the CDR3 finishes, and the germline J gene fills in the end. The chain links TRBV18 to TRBJ1-2; D unresolved. Germline V gene data show CDR1 as KGHSH and CDR2 as LQKENI. The CDR3 is 13 residues long. CDR3 amino acids: CASSPSELDTYTF. The sequenced part of the CDR3 DNA is TGTGCCAGCTCACCAAGTGAGTTAGATACC.

Concerning this clone itself: The read comes to an end 3 residues before the CDR3 does, leaving the germline J gene to fill in the end. The sample has other DNA sequences that encode this CDR3 too. This chain uses TRBV18 with TRBJ1-2, with 7 bases lining up with TRBD1. This CDR3 comprises 14 residues. In germline, CDR1 is KGHSH, CDR2 LQKENI. This chain's CDR3 is CASSPRDSSNDYTF. Partial CDR3 DNA: TGTGCCAGCTCACCCCGGGACAGCAGCAACGAC. The full variable domain, in which reference TRBV18 and TRBJ1-2 provide the parts outside the CDR3, is NAGVMQNPRHLVRRRGQEARLRCSPMKGHSHVYWYRQLPEEGLKFMVYLQKENIIDESGMPKERFSAEFPKEGPSILRIQQVVRGDSAAYFCASSPRDSSNDYTFGSGTRLTVV.

Concerning this clone itself: The read finishes 3 residues shy of the CDR3 end, and the germline J gene is used to complete it. The gene calls are TRBV28 and TRBJ2-1; the match to TRBD2 covers 15 bases. The CDR3 is 19 amino acids. V lost 5 bases to trimming and J lost 8 bases; unmatched junction nucleotides: 16. Germline V gives CDR1 MDHEN, CDR2 SYDVKM. The DNA read from the CDR3 is TGTGCCAGCAGTCAAATAGGACTAGCGGGAGGGCCGTTAGGTGATGAG. Translation: CASSQIGLAGGPLGDE. The full CDR3 sequence reads CASSQIGLAGGPLGDEQFF.

Regarding this clone: The read halts 3 residues ahead of the CDR3 end, with the missing end drawn from the germline J gene. The J gene is TRBJ1-1, the V gene TRBV20-1; 7 positions match TRBD1. Looked up from germline, CDR1 is DFQATT and CDR2 is SNEGSKA (reference sequence). This CDR3 is 13 amino acids long. The CDR3 sequence is CSARDSGTEEAFF. The DNA read from the CDR3 is TGCAGTGCTAGAGATTCGGGGACAGAAGAA.

With regard to this clone: Coverage ceases 3 residues before the CDR3 finishes, and the germline J gene fills in the end. The chain has TRBV5-4 and TRBJ2-3; 9 positions agree with TRBD2. The germline V gene has CDR1 SGHNT and CDR2 YYREEE (reference sequence). V shed 4 bases and J 1 base; nucleotides not matched to a gene: 4. This CDR3 has 15 residues. The CDR3 sequence is CASSQIAGGTDTQYF. Incomplete CDR3 DNA: TGTGCCAGCAGCCAAATAGCGGGAGGCACAGATACG.

In the case of this clone: The read finishes 3 residues shy of the CDR3 end, and the germline J gene is used to complete it. The V call is TRBV7-3, the J call TRBJ2-2; TRBD2 aligns across 8 bases. The CDR3 spans 22 residues. From germline, CDR1 is SGHTA and CDR2 FQGTGA. The ends lost 1 base at V and 3 bases at J; junction bases unmatched: 22. The CDR3 here is CASSLRGGGRGRFRCYTGELFF. The covered CDR3 bases are TGTGCCAGCAGCTTAAGGGGCGGGGGGCGCGGGCGGTTTCGTTGCTACACCGGGGAG.

Comments on this clone: Sequencing ends 3 residues short of the CDR3 end; the germline J gene provides the rest. This chain uses TRBV7-3 with TRBJ2-1, with 13 bases identical to TRBD2. V was clipped by 4 bases and J by 4 bases; unmatched bases: 1. Germline values: CDR1 SGHTA, CDR2 FQGTGA. The CDR3 loop spans 15 amino acids. The CDR3 region is CASSSLAGGYNEQFF. The sequenced part of the CDR3 DNA is TGTGCCAGCAGCTCACTAGCGGGAGGGTACAATGAG.

The CDR3 loop is CATSTTDRGGQTQYF. CDR3 DNA, as far as it was read: TGTGCCACCAGCACTACGGACAGGGGCGGTCAGACG. The chain couples TRBV15 to TRBJ2-3; 9 nucleotides align to TRBD1. The sequenced fragment ends 3 residues before the CDR3 boundary, so the rest is inferred from the germline J gene. CDR1 is LNHNV and CDR2 is YYDKDF in the germline V gene (reference sequence). CDR3 length: 15 amino acids.

As for this clone: The read finishes 3 residues shy of the CDR3 end, and the germline J gene is used to complete it. This sequence joins TRBV7-9 and TRBJ2-3; a possible D gene is TRBD1 (5 bases). The CDR3 loop spans 15 amino acids. Germline loops: CDR1 SEHNR, CDR2 FQNEAQ (reference sequence). The part of the CDR3 DNA that was read is TGTGCCAGCAGCCACGGGTCGTGGGGCAATCAGCCG. It codes for CASSHGSWGNQP. The whole CDR3 sequence reads CASSHGSWGNQPQYF.

About this clone itself: The read stops 3 residues short of the end of the CDR3; the missing end is completed from the germline J gene. The chain employs TRBV20-1 and TRBJ2-2; D gene uncertain. The CDR3 contains 17 residues. Germline CDR1 and CDR2: DFQATT and SNEGSKA (reference sequence). The CDR3 DNA, read in part, is TGCAGTGCTAGTCAGCGCAACGGAATTGCAACTAATGAAAAG. Its translation: CSASQRNGIATNEK. The full CDR3 protein is CSASQRNGIATNEKLFF.

About this clone: A junction boundary mismatches the germline segment, possibly from a read error. The read terminates 3 residues ahead of where the CDR3 ends, so the germline J gene completes it. Other DNA sequences in this specimen translate into the identical CDR3. The rearrangement uses TRBV7-2 and TRBJ1-3, with a tentative D call TRBD1 (5 bases). Germline V gene sequence: CDR1 SGHTA, CDR2 FQGNSA. This CDR3 is 15 amino acids long. CDR3 protein: CASSSYGTAGNTIYF. The sequenced CDR3 bases are TGTGCCAGCAGCTCGTACGGGACTGCTGGAAACACT.

With regard to this clone: The read terminates 3 residues before the CDR3 end, so the remaining end is supplied by the germline J gene. The genes are TRBV20-1 and TRBJ2-2; perhaps TRBD2 as D (7 bases). This CDR3 contains 14 residues. Trimming cost V 6 bases and J 6 bases, with 17 bases left between them. Looked up from germline, CDR1 is DFQATT and CDR2 is SNEGSKA (reference sequence). The CDR3 spells CSARRGAGPGELFF. The part of the CDR3 DNA that was read is TGCAGTGCCCGCCGGGGGGCGGGCCCCGGGGAG.

For this clone: The sequenced fragment ends 3 residues before the CDR3 boundary, so the rest is inferred from the germline J gene. V and J are TRBV19 and TRBJ2-3; D call uncertain. The CDR3 has 15 residues. The germline CDR1 and CDR2 sequences are LNHDA and SQIVND (reference sequence). CDR3 DNA, as far as it was read: TGTGCCAGTAGAATGGCGGAGTATAGCAATCAGCCG. It codes for CASRMAEYSNQP. The full CDR3 sequence reads CASRMAEYSNQPQYF.

Note on this clone: The sequenced fragment ends 3 residues before the CDR3 boundary, so the rest is inferred from the germline J gene. The chain uses TRBV5-6 and TRBJ2-2, with 7 nucleotides matching TRBD2. CDR3 size: 14 residues. The germline gives CDR1 SGHDT, CDR2 YYEEEE. The CDR3 sequence: CASSLGRGDEKLFF. The sequenced part of the CDR3 DNA is TGTGCCAGCAGCCTCGGACGGGGGGATGAAAAG.

About this clone: The read stops 3 residues short of the end of the CDR3; the missing end is completed from the germline J gene. J is TRBJ2-1 and V is TRBV20-1; weak D call: TRBD2 (7 bases). The CDR3 has 15 residues. Germline V gives CDR1 DFQATT, CDR2 SNEGSKA (reference sequence). V was cut by 4 bases and J by 5 bases, with 18 bases left in between. Partial CDR3 DNA: TGCAGTGCTATCCAGGGGCGGGAGTTCCACAATGAG. As protein: CSAIQGREFHNE. The full CDR3 protein is CSAIQGREFHNEQFF.

Concerning this clone: The read comes to an end 3 residues before the CDR3 does, leaving the germline J gene to fill in the end. The chain carries TRBV5-4 and TRBJ2-7; D might be TRBD2 (6 bases). Trimming left V 2 bases short and J 0 bases short, with 12 bases between. Germline loops: CDR1 SGHNT, CDR2 YYREEE (reference sequence). The CDR3 contains 15 residues. The chain's CDR3 is CASSFKGDSSYEQYF. CDR3 DNA (partial): TGTGCCAGCAGCTTCAAAGGGGACTCCTCCTACGAG.

A note on this clone: Coverage ceases 3 residues before the CDR3 finishes, and the germline J gene fills in the end. The chain carries TRBV9 and TRBJ2-3, with 11 bases matching TRBD2. The germline gives CDR1 SGDLS, CDR2 YYNGEE. J was trimmed by 4 bases and V by 2 bases; bases with no gene match: 3. The CDR3 sequence is 15 residues long. The CDR3 loop is CASSVSGRGADTQYF. CDR3 DNA, as far as it was read: TGTGCCAGCAGCGTTAGCGGGAGGGGAGCAGATACG.

As for this clone: The read gets to within 3 residues of the CDR3 end, and the germline J gene fills in the rest. The chain links TRBV6-2 or TRBV6-3 to TRBJ2-1, with TRBD2 matching over 7 bases. Germline V CDR1 and CDR2: MNHEY, SVGEGT. V dropped 2 bases and J dropped 7; count of bases not matched to a gene: 8. CDR3 length equals 15 residues. The DNA read from the CDR3 is TGTGCCAGCAGTTACCCCTTGGGGGGGAGGAATGAG. Translation gives CASSYPLGGRNE. The whole CDR3 is CASSYPLGGRNEQFF.

This clone is labeled medium-sized based on frequency. The read stops 3 residues short of the end of the CDR3; the missing end is completed from the germline J gene. V gene TRBV5-1 combines with J gene TRBJ2-5; the match to TRBD2 covers 8 bases. This CDR3 is built from 15 residues. The ends lost 2 bases at V and 2 bases at J; junction bases unmatched: 5. CDR1 is SGHRS, CDR2 YFSETQ, per germline. Incomplete CDR3 DNA: TGCGCCAGCAGCTTTTCCAGCGGGAGTCAAGAGACC. This sequence encodes CASSFSSGSQET. The CDR3 in full is CASSFSSGSQETQYF. Filled out from reference TRBV5-1 and TRBJ2-5, the complete variable domain reads KAGVTQTPRYLIKTRGQQVTLSCSPISGHRSVSWYQQTPGQGLQFLFEYFSETQRNKGNFPGRFSGRQFSNSRSEMNVSTLELGDSALYLCASSFSSGSQETQYFGPGTRLLVL.

On this clone: The read is 3 residues too short to cover the CDR3 end, so that end is filled in from the germline J gene. The V and J genes are TRBV5-1 and TRBJ1-4, with D possibly matching TRBD1 (5 bases). Germline lookup yields CDR1 SGHRS and CDR2 YFSETQ. This CDR3 is 14 amino acids long. The covered CDR3 bases are TGCGCCAGCAGCTTGATTTCTGGGGCCAACGTA. As protein: CASSLISGANV. The complete CDR3 reads CASSLISGANVLFF.